The 3 T cell receptor beta chains given below trace back to one sample, sequenced in a study of graft-versus-host responses after intestinal transplantation (dated by TCRdb to about 2021). The library relied on the immunoSEQ multiplex PCR assay. TCRdb obtained this table from immuneACCESS and retained in-frame rearrangements with V and J assigned. These tables miss some clones; where compared with another copy, unresolved V genes account for less than half of the shortfall, and the remainder is unexplained. This sample lists 100,000 or so clones; 91% were detected once. Approximately 0.18% of the sample lies in the top ten. Their specific antigens are unknown. The time point label, read with the paper, signifies: cells obtained before transplantation from donor or recipient. The sample in question was unstimulated CD4+ T cells sorted from spleen or lymph node cells, obtained before transplant. Source of these receptors: a human donor who was the organ donor for an intestinal transplant.

The chain couples TRBV7-9 to TRBJ1-5; D is uncertain. The V and J ends lost 5 bases and 3 bases respectively, with 11 bases between them. CDR3 size: 14 residues. CDR1 SEHNR and CDR2 FQNEAQ come from the germline V gene (reference sequence). The CDR3 DNA reads TGTGCCAGCAGCGCAACAGATATCAATCAGCCCCAGCATTTT. Translation: CASSATDINQPQHF. Supplemented by reference TRBV7-9 and TRBJ1-5, the full variable domain reads DTGVSQNPRHKITKRGQNVTFRCDPISEHNRLYWYRQTLGQGPEFLTYFQNEAQLEKSRLLSDRFSAERPKGSFSTLEIQRTEQGDSAMYLCASSATDINQPQHFGDGTRLSIL.

V and J are TRBV7-2 and TRBJ2-5; tentatively, D is TRBD1 (5 bases). The DNA end lines up better with TRBJ2-7; the J call may be wrong. Germline-derived CDR1 and CDR2 are SGHTA and FQGNSA. The CDR3 consists of 14 residues. CDR3 nucleotides: TGTGCCAGCAGTCCAGGGTGGTCTGGATACGAGCAGTACTTC. Amino acid sequence: CASSPGWSGYEQYF.

J is TRBJ2-2 and V is TRBV30; TRBD2 agrees at 7 bases. The V gene end was trimmed by 4 bases and the J gene end by 7 bases; junction bases not matched to a gene: 6. In germline, CDR1 is GTSNPN, CDR2 SVGIG (reference sequence). The CDR3 sequence is 13 residues long. DNA for the CDR3: TGTGCCTGGAAAGGCGGGGGAGTCGGGGAGCTGTTTTTT. It yields the protein CAWKGGGVGELFF.